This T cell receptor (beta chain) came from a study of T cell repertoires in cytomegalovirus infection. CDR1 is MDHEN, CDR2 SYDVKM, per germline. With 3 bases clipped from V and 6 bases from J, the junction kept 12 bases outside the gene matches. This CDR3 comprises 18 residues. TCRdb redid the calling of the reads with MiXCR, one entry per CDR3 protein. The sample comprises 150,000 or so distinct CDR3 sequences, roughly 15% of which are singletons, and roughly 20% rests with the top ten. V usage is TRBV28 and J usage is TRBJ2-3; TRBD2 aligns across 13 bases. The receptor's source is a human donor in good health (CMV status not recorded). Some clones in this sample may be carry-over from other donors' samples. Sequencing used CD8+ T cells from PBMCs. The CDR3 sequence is CASSFGPRTSGRRDTQYF. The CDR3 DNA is TGTGCCAGCAGTTTCGGCCCCCGGACTAGCGGGAGAAGGGATACGCAGTATTTT.